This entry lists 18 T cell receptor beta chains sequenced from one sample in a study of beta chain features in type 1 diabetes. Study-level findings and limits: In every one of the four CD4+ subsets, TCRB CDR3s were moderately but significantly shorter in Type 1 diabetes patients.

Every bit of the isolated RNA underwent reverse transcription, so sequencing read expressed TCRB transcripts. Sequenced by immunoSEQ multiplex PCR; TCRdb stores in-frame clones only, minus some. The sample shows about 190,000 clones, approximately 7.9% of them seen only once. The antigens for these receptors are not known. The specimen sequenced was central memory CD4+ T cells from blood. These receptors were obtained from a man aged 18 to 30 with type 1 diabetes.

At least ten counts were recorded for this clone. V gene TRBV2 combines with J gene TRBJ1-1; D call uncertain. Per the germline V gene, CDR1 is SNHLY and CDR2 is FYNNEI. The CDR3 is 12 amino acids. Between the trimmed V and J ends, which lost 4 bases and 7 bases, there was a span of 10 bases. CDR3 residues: CASSVAAVEAFF. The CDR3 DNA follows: TGTGCCAGCAGTGTTGCGGCAGTTGAAGCTTTCTTT.

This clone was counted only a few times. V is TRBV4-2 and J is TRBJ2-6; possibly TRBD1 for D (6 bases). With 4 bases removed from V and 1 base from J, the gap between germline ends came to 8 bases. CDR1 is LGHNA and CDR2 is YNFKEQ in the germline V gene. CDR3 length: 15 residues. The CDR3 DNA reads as TGTGCCAGCAGCCTCGGACAGTCTGGGGCCAACGTCCTGACTTTC. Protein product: CASSLGQSGANVLTF.

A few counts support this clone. Written as DNA, the CDR3 is TGTGCCAGCTCACCTCCCGGGACAGGCGAGCAGTACTTC. It codes for CASSPPGTGEQYF. The V and J genes are TRBV18 and TRBJ2-7; 8 bases map to TRBD1. In germline, CDR1 is KGHSH, CDR2 LQKENI. CDR3 length: 13 amino acids. Trimming at V came to 3 bases and at J to 6 bases, leaving 4 bases not matched to a gene.

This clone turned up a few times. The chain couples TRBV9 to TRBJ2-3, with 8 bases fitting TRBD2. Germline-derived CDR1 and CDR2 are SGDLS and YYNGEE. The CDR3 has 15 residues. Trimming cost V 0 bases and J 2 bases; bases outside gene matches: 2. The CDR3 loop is CASSVGGGNTDTQYF. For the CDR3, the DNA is TGTGCCAGCAGCGTAGGCGGGGGGAACACAGATACGCAGTATTTT.

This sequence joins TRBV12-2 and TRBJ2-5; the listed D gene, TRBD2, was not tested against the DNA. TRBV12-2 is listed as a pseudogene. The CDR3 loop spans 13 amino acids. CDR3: CASSRERRETQYF. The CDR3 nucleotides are TGTGCCAGCAGCCGGGAACGACGCGAGACCCAGTACTTC.

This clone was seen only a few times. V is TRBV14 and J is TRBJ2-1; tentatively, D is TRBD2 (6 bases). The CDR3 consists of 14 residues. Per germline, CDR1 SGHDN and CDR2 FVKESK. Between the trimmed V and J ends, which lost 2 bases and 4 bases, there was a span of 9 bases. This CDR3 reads CASSQSGRYNEQFF. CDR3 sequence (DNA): TGTGCCAGCAGCCAATCTGGGAGGTACAATGAGCAGTTCTTC.

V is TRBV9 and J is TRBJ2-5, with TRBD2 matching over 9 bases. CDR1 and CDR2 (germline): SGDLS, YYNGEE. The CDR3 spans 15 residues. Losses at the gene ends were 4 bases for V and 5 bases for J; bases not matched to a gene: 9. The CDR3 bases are TGTGCCAGCAGCCCTGGGGCTAGCGGGGCCGAGACCCAGTACTTC. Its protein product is CASSPGASGAETQYF.

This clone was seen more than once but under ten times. CDR3: CASTRGEPPGEQFF. The CDR3 DNA is TGTGCCAGCACCAGGGGAGAGCCCCCCGGTGAGCAGTTCTTC. The chain joins TRBV5-5 to TRBJ2-1; D is possibly TRBD1 (6 bases). Germline V gene lookup returns CDR1 SGHKS and CDR2 YYEKEE (reference sequence). This CDR3 comprises 14 residues. Trimming stripped 6 bases from V and 9 bases from J, with 19 bases between.

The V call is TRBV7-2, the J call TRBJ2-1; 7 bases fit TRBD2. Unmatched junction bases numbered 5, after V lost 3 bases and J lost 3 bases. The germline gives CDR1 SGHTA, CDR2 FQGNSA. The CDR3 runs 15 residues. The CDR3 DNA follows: TGTGCCAGCAGCTTCGTCTCGGGAGGCTACAATGAGCAGTTCTTC. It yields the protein CASSFVSGGYNEQFF.

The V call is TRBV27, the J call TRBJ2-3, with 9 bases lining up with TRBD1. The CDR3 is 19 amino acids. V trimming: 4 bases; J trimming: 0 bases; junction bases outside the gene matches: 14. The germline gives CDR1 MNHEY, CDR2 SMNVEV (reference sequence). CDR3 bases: TGTGCCAGCAGTTCCTCCGGGACAGGGCGAAAATCTAGCACAGATACGCAGTATTTT. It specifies CASSSSGTGRKSSTDTQYF.

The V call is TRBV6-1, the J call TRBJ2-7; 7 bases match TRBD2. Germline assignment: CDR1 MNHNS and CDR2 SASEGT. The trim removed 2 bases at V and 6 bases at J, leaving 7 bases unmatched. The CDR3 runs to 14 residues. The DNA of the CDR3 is TGTGCCAGCAGTGAACGGACTAGAGCAGGCGAGCAGTACTTC. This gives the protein CASSERTRAGEQYF.

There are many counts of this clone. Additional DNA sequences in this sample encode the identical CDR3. CDR3 coding DNA: TGCAGCGTTTTATACAATGAGCAGTTCTTC. Translation: CSVLYNEQFF. This rearrangement joins TRBV29-1 to TRBJ2-1; D not certain. CDR1 SQVTM and CDR2 ANQGSEA come from the germline V gene. This CDR3 has 10 residues. Trimming stripped 5 bases from V and 4 bases from J, with 3 bases between.

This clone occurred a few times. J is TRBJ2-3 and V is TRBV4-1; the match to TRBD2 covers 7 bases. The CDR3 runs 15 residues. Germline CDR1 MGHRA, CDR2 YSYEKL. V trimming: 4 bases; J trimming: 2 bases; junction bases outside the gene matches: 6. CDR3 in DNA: TGCGCCAGCAGCCCCGGAGCGGGGTACACAGATACGCAGTATTTT. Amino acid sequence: CASSPGAGYTDTQYF.

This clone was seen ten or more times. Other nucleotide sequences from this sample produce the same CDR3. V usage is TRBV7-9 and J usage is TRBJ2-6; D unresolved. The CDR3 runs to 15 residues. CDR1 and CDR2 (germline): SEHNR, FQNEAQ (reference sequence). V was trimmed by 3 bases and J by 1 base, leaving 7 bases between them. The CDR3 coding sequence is TGTGCCAGCAGCTTCTTCTTGTCTGGGGCCAACGTCCTGACTTTC. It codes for CASSFFLSGANVLTF. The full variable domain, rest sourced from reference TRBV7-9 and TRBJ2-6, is DTGVSQNPRHKITKRGQNVTFRCDPISEHNRLYWYRQTLGQGPEFLTYFQNEAQLEKSRLLSDRFSAERPKGSFSTLEIQRTEQGDSAMYLCASSFFLSGANVLTFGAGSRLTVL.

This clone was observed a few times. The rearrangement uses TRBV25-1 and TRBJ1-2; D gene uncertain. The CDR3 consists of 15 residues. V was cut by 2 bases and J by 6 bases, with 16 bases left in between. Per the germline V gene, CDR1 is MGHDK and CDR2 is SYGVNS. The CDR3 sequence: CASSEPARPFDGYTF. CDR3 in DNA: TGTGCCAGCAGTGAACCCGCCAGGCCCTTCGATGGCTACACCTTC.

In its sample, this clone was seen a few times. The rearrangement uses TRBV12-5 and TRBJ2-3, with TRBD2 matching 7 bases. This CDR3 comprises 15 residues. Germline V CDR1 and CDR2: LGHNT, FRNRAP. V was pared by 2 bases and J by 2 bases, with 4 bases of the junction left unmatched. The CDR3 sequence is CASGLIAGATDTQYF. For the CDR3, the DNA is TGTGCTAGTGGTTTGATCGCGGGAGCCACAGATACGCAGTATTTT.

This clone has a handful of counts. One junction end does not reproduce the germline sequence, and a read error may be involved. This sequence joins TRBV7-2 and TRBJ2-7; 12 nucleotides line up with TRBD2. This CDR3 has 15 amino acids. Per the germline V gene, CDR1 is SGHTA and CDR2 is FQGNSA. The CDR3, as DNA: TGTGCCAGCAGCCTAGCGGGAGGGCCATCCTACGAGCAGTACTTC. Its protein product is CASSLAGGPSYEQYF.

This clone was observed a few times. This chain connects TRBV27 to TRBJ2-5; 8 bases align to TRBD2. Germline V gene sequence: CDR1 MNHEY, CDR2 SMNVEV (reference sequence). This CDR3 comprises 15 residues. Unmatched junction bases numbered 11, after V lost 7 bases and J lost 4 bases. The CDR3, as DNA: TGTGCCAGCATCAACCTAGCGGCGGGAGGAGAGACCCAGTACTTC. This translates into CASINLAAGGETQYF.